A selection of T cell receptor beta chains follows, all from one sample in a study of blood T cell repertoires in COVID-19. TCRdb's copy holds only in-frame clones and misses some; the assay was immunoSEQ multiplex PCR. Of hundreds of thousands of clones listed, approximately 90% are singletons. Sequencing was carried out using PBMCs or T cells enriched from blood (not recorded which). These receptors all stem from a woman aged 55-70 years in a cohort exposed to, infected with or recovered from COVID-19 (not recorded which). Both conserved end residues are part of each CDR3. The order of the fields is clone size, D gene, J gene, V gene, CDR3 length, CDR3 DNA, CDR3 protein. D genes are given only for firm matches. Rows may omit the clone size; those that give it use once, few, many or a size class.

size: .; D: .; J: TRBJ1-1; V: TRBV6-5; length: 15; DNA: TGTGCCAGCAGTTACTCGGTGACAGAAAACACTGAAGCTTTCTTT; CDR3: CASSYSVTENTEAFF
size: once; D: TRBD1; J: TRBJ2-7; V: TRBV10-3; length: 13; DNA: TGTGCCATCAGGGGGGACAGCACGTACGAGCAGTACTTC; CDR3: CAIRGDSTYEQYF
size: .; D: TRBD2; J: TRBJ2-1; V: TRBV14; length: 16; DNA: TGTGCCAGCAGCCAATATCGCGGGAGGACCTACAATGAGCAGTTCTTC; CDR3: CASSQYRGRTYNEQFF
size: once; D: .; J: TRBJ2-1; V: TRBV9; length: 16; DNA: TGTGCCAGCAGCCGAAGAGAATTAGCCGTCGGCAATGAGCAGTTCTTC; CDR3: CASSRRELAVGNEQFF
size: .; D: .; J: TRBJ2-7; V: TRBV6-5; length: 13; DNA: TGTGCCACCCAGGACAGCTTGGGCTACGAGCAGTACTTC; CDR3: CATQDSLGYEQYF
size: .; D: .; J: TRBJ2-3; V: TRBV27; length: 15; DNA: TGTGCCAGCTGCCATTCAGACAGCTACACAGATACGCAGTATTTT; CDR3: CASCHSDSYTDTQYF
size: .; D: .; J: TRBJ1-1; V: TRBV11-2; length: 15; DNA: TGTGCCAGCAGCACAGCCGGGGGAGGGGTCACTGAAGCTTTCTTT; CDR3: CASSTAGGGVTEAFF
size: .; D: .; J: TRBJ2-7; V: TRBV29-1; length: 13; DNA: TGCAGCGTTGCTCATGGCCACACCTACGAGCAGTACTTC; CDR3: CSVAHGHTYEQYF
size: .; D: TRBD1; J: TRBJ1-1; V: TRBV5-1; length: 15; DNA: TGCGCCAGCACTCCCCCGGGACAGGGACATACTGAAGCTTTCTTT; CDR3: CASTPPGQGHTEAFF
size: .; D: .; J: TRBJ1-1; V: TRBV7-9; length: 14; DNA: TGTGCCAGCAGCCCGGTACAGGGCGGCACTGAAGCTTTCTTT; CDR3: CASSPVQGGTEAFF
size: .; D: TRBD1; J: TRBJ1-2; V: TRBV5-1; length: 14; DNA: TGCGCCAGCAGCACGGGACAGGGTAGCTATGGCTACACCTTC; CDR3: CASSTGQGSYGYTF
size: .; D: TRBD2; J: TRBJ2-1; V: TRBV15; length: 15; DNA: TGTGCCACCAGCAGAGGACTAGCGGGAGAGAGTGAGCAGTTCTTC; CDR3: CATSRGLAGESEQFF
size: .; D: TRBD1; J: TRBJ2-5; V: TRBV5-1; length: 15; DNA: TGCGCCAGCAGCTTGGGCGGGACAGGGCAGGAGACCCAGTACTTC; CDR3: CASSLGGTGQETQYF
size: .; D: .; J: TRBJ2-7; V: TRBV10-1; length: 13; DNA: TGCGCCAGCAGTGAGTCTAGCGCCTACGAGCAGTACTTC; CDR3: CASSESSAYEQYF
size: .; D: .; J: TRBJ2-7; V: TRBV7-2; length: 18; DNA: TGTGCCAGCAGCTCACCCAGGGCGTCGGGCGGGGTTACCTACGAGCAGTACTTC; CDR3: CASSSPRASGGVTYEQYF
size: .; D: TRBD2; J: TRBJ2-2; V: TRBV9; length: 17; DNA: TGTGCCAGCAGGTCCAAGCGGGAGGCTACGAACACCGGGGAGCTGTTTTTT; CDR3: CASRSKREATNTGELFF
size: .; D: .; J: TRBJ1-1; V: TRBV6-5; length: 14; DNA: TGTGCCAGCAGTACCCCGGGACTCAACACTGAAGCTTTCTTT; CDR3: CASSTPGLNTEAFF
size: .; D: TRBD2; J: TRBJ2-5; V: TRBV3-1/TRBV3-2; length: 15; DNA: TGTGCCAGCAGCCAAGGGCGGGAGCGGGGGGAGACCCAGTACTTC; CDR3: CASSQGRERGETQYF
size: .; D: TRBD2; J: TRBJ2-5; V: TRBV7-2; length: 14; DNA: TGTGCCAGCAGCTTAAGCGGGAGAGGGGAGACCCAGTACTTC; CDR3: CASSLSGRGETQYF